This paragraph covers one TCR beta chain sequence. The sample comes from a study of technical replicates of blood from a few donors. Only in-frame clones appear in the TCRdb table, and some are missing; sequencing was by immunoSEQ multiplex PCR. The table lists some 76,000 clones, 85% to 95% of them singletons, with 0.3% to 0.45% in the top ten. The CDR3 is made up of 15 amino acids. J gave up 4 bases and V 4 bases, and 9 bases lay outside the gene matches. CDR1 is SNHLY, CDR2 FYNNEI, per germline. The sequenced material came from T cells isolated from PBMCs. The chain carries TRBV2 and TRBJ1-2; the match to TRBD1 covers 7 bases. This sequence originates from a human donor in good health. The CDR3 reads CASSGPRRDSYGYTF. DNA of the CDR3: TGTGCCAGCAGTGGCCCCCGCCGGGACAGCTATGGCTACACCTTC.